A single sample is the source of the 30 T cell receptor beta chains below, sequenced in a study of Graves' ophthalmopathy and Graves' hyperthyroidism. Beta-chain TCR CDR3 regions were amplified from RNA transcripts. After a first-round RT-PCR with HTBI primers, a second-round multiplex PCR was run. TCRdb reprocessed the multiplex PCR reads with MiXCR, giving one entry per CDR3 protein. The data contain hundreds of thousands of distinct CDR3 sequences, around 20% of them singletons. The sequenced sample consisted of peripheral blood. The receptors originated from a woman younger than 30 with stable Graves' hyperthyroidism.

Concerning this clonotype itself: A read error may be the cause here, since a much bigger clone is one base away. The J gene is TRBJ2-7, the V gene TRBV28; no clear D. The germline V gene has CDR1 MDHEN and CDR2 SYDVKM. The CDR3 loop spans 13 amino acids. CDR3 nucleotides: TGTGTCAGCACTCCGGCTCTGCCCTACGAGCAGTACTTC. Its protein product is CVSTPALPYEQYF.

This clonotype was picked up many times. This chain links TRBV20-1 with TRBJ1-1; D call uncertain. CDR3 length: 14 residues. V was pared by 2 bases and J by 4 bases, with 14 bases between. Germline CDR1 and CDR2: DFQATT and SNEGSKA (reference sequence). CDR3 sequence: CSARSPGILTEAFF. For the CDR3, the DNA is TGCAGTGCTAGAAGTCCTGGGATCCTCACTGAAGCTTTCTTT.

This clonotype showed up just a few times. CDR3 loop: CAISESERGGVDEQYF. The CDR3, as DNA: TGTGCCATCAGTGAGTCGGAAAGGGGGGGAGTGGACGAGCAGTACTTC. The chain is built from TRBV10-3 and TRBJ2-7; possibly TRBD2 for D (7 bases). V was trimmed by 0 bases and J by 5 bases, leaving 17 bases between them. CDR3 length: 16 residues. Germline V CDR1 and CDR2: ENHRY, SYGVKD.

About this clonotype: A read error may be the cause here, since a much bigger clone is one base away. The chain combines TRBV20-1 with TRBJ2-7; D is perhaps TRBD1 or TRBD2 (5 bases each). CDR1 DFQATT and CDR2 SNEGSKA come from the germline V gene (reference sequence). The V and J ends lost 4 bases and 6 bases respectively, with 16 bases between them. This CDR3 has 13 amino acids. For the CDR3, the DNA is TGCAGTGCTATAGGGGCGGGTAGGGCCGAGCAGTACTTC. This translates into CSAIGAGRAEQYF.

There are many counts of this clonotype. A much bigger clone sits one base away, suggesting this may be a read error. The rearrangement uses TRBV2 and TRBJ2-5; 7 positions agree with TRBD2. The CDR3 is 15 residues long. In germline, CDR1 is SNHLY, CDR2 FYNNEI. The V gene end was trimmed by 5 bases and the J gene end by 9 bases; junction bases not matched to a gene: 15. The CDR3 DNA is TGTGCCAGCAGTCCGAAATGGGGGGGTCGGGAGGCCCAGTACTTC. Its protein is CASSPKWGGREAQYF.

This clonotype appeared many times. The V call is TRBV19, the J call TRBJ2-7; D is tentatively TRBD1 or TRBD2 (5 bases each). From germline, CDR1 is LNHDA and CDR2 SQIVND (reference sequence). V dropped 5 bases and J dropped 3 bases, with 20 bases sitting between them. The CDR3 spans 16 residues. The CDR3, as DNA: TGTGCCAGTAGTCCCCTGCTTCGGGGCCCCCTCTACGAGCAGTACTTC. This sequence encodes CASSPLLRGPLYEQYF.

There are many counts of this clonotype. The chain joins TRBV28 to TRBJ2-2; no clear D. CDR3 size: 13 residues. From germline, CDR1 is MDHEN and CDR2 SYDVKM. Trimming left V 6 bases short and J 5 bases short, with 10 bases between. CDR3 sequence: CASRWTGTGELFF. CDR3 DNA: TGTGCCAGCAGATGGACGGGTACCGGGGAGCTGTTTTTT.

This clonotype has at least ten counts. V is TRBV4-1 and J is TRBJ1-1, with D possibly matching TRBD1 (6 bases). V dropped 0 bases and J dropped 1 base, with 15 bases sitting between them. CDR3 length: 17 amino acids. CDR1 and CDR2 (germline): MGHRA, YSYEKL. Here the CDR3 DNA reads TGCGCCAGCAGCCAAGACCCAACAGGACAGTCGAACACTGAAGCTTTCTTT. Residues: CASSQDPTGQSNTEAFF.

This chain uses TRBV6-5 with TRBJ2-7; D possibly corresponds to TRBD1 (6 bases). This CDR3 is 14 amino acids long. The germline V gene has CDR1 MNHEY and CDR2 SVGAGI. Trimming shortened V by 2 bases and J by 3 bases, and 11 bases separated the two germline ends. CDR3 region: CASSYETGFYEQYF. DNA for the CDR3: TGTGCCAGCAGTTACGAGACAGGTTTCTACGAGCAGTACTTC.

This clonotype was found a few times. V usage is TRBV18 and J usage is TRBJ2-5, with unresolved D. V lost 6 bases, J lost 3 bases, and 14 bases lay in between. The CDR3 loop spans 14 amino acids. Germline values: CDR1 KGHSH, CDR2 LQKENI. This CDR3 is CASSSNGWEETQYF. CDR3 sequence (DNA): TGTGCCAGCTCGTCAAACGGCTGGGAAGAGACCCAGTACTTC.

V gene TRBV12-3 or TRBV12-4 combines with J gene TRBJ2-7, with TRBD1 as a possible D gene (6 bases). With 1 base removed from V and 6 bases from J, the gap between germline ends came to 10 bases. The length of the CDR3 is 13 residues. The CDR3 nucleotides read TGTGCCAGCAGTTTAGACAGGGAACGCGAGCAGTACTTC. This sequence encodes CASSLDREREQYF.

The rearrangement uses TRBV6-2 or TRBV6-3 and TRBJ1-5, with D tentatively TRBD1 (5 bases). This CDR3 has 16 amino acids. Trimming pared 2 bases from V and 1 base from J, leaving 12 bases between. The germline CDR1 and CDR2 sequences are MNHEY and SVGEGT. CDR3 sequence (DNA): TGTGCCAGCAGTTACCCATCCCAGGGAAGCAATCAGCCCCAGCATTTT. It translates to CASSYPSQGSNQPQHF.

This clonotype came up many times. The rearrangement joins TRBV6-1 to TRBJ2-7; unclear D gene. This CDR3 is 14 amino acids long. Trimming took 2 bases from V and 0 from J, leaving 8 bases between them. Per the germline V gene, CDR1 is MNHNS and CDR2 is SASEGT. The CDR3 DNA sequence: TGTGCCAGCAGTGAATCGTGGAGCTCCTACGAGCAGTACTTC. Translating it yields CASSESWSSYEQYF.

This clonotype was seen a single time. An end of the junction does not agree with germline; a read error may underlie this. The chain uses TRBV7-3 and TRBJ1-1; D is unclear. The CDR3 has 13 residues. The germline V gene has CDR1 SGHTA and CDR2 FQGTGA. CDR3 in amino acids: CASPPVRMPDAFF. The CDR3 region has the DNA TGTGCCAGCCCCCCGGTACGGATGCCTGATGCTTTCTTT.

Ten or more counts support this clonotype. The V call is TRBV7-2, the J call TRBJ2-5; the D call may be TRBD1 or TRBD2 (5 bases each). Deletions cut 3 bases from V and 1 base from J, with 9 bases between. Germline V gives CDR1 SGHTA, CDR2 FQGNSA. The CDR3 runs 14 residues. This CDR3 reads CASSFDGTQETQYF. The CDR3 DNA reads TGTGCCAGCAGCTTTGACGGGACCCAAGAGACCCAGTACTTC.

This clonotype was counted at least ten times. This sequence joins TRBV6-5 and TRBJ1-2, with a weak D call TRBD1 (6 bases). Germline CDR1 is MNHEY and CDR2 is SVGAGI. Trimming left V 2 bases short and J 8 bases short, with 21 bases between. CDR3 size: 16 residues. The DNA for the CDR3 is TGTGCCAGCAGTTACGAGTCCCAGGGGCGGTATTACGGCTACACCTTC. Protein product: CASSYESQGRYYGYTF.

This clonotype was counted between two and nine times. A much larger clone differs from this one at a single base, so this may be a read error. The chain carries TRBV12-3 or TRBV12-4 and TRBJ2-4, with D possibly being TRBD1 (5 bases). The CDR3 contains 14 residues. The CDR3 is CANSWQGSKNIKYF. CDR3 DNA sequence: TGTGCCAACAGCTGGCAGGGATCCAAAAACATTAAGTACTTC.

This clonotype has at least ten counts. The chain recombines TRBV18 with TRBJ1-2, with TRBD1 as a possible D gene (5 bases). The CDR3 extends over 17 amino acids. V gave up 2 bases and J gave up 7 bases, with 23 bases separating them. Per the germline V gene, CDR1 is KGHSH and CDR2 is LQKENI. DNA of the CDR3: TGTGCCAGCTCACCATCTGGATGGCAGCTCGAAGGGGTTGGCTACACCTTC. It is translated as CASSPSGWQLEGVGYTF.

The chain is built from TRBV20-1 and TRBJ1-2; the D is unclear. Germline V gives CDR1 DFQATT, CDR2 SNEGSKA (reference sequence). This CDR3 spans 15 amino acids. V dropped 3 bases and J dropped 0 bases, with 14 bases sitting between them. CDR3 region: CSASIGQLANYGYTF. CDR3 in DNA: TGCAGTGCTAGTATAGGGCAGTTAGCTAACTATGGCTACACCTTC.

The chain carries TRBV27 and TRBJ1-5; D might be TRBD1 (5 bases). CDR1 MNHEY and CDR2 SMNVEV come from the germline V gene (reference sequence). Between the trimmed V and J ends, which lost 6 bases and 9 bases, there was a span of 18 bases. CDR3 size: 14 residues. The CDR3: CASRSGRLGRPQHF. The CDR3 DNA reads as TGTGCCAGCAGGTCGGGACGGCTGGGTCGGCCCCAGCATTTT.

The genes are TRBV9 and TRBJ2-7, with 8 bases aligning to TRBD1. This CDR3 is built from 16 residues. Germline assignment: CDR1 SGDLS and CDR2 YYNGEE. The junction had 8 bases not matched to a gene; V was cut back by 0 bases and J by 3 bases. Here the CDR3 reads CASSVEGQVGYYEQYF. CDR3 in DNA: TGTGCCAGCAGCGTAGAGGGACAGGTGGGCTACTACGAGCAGTACTTC.

The sample holds many counts of this clonotype. The V gene is TRBV2, the J gene TRBJ1-2, with D uncertain. The CDR3 loop spans 12 amino acids. Germline V gene lookup returns CDR1 SNHLY and CDR2 FYNNEI. V was pared by 4 bases and J by 5 bases, with 8 bases between. The CDR3 DNA reads TGTGCCAGCAGTGTCGTATCGTATGGCTACACCTTC. This encodes CASSVVSYGYTF.

Many counts were recorded for this clonotype. One end of the junction is discordant with germline, which a read error may explain. The rearrangement links TRBV6-1 to TRBJ2-4, with 8 bases fitting TRBD1. The CDR3 is 15 amino acids. CDR1 is MNHNS and CDR2 is SASEGT in the germline V gene. CDR3 in DNA: TGTGCCAGCAGTCCGACAGGGGAGAGGGGAAACATTAAGTACTTC. It yields the protein CASSPTGERGNIKYF.

This clonotype occurred many times. J is TRBJ2-7 and V is TRBV7-2; 8 bases match TRBD2. From germline, CDR1 is SGHTA and CDR2 FQGNSA. The CDR3 contains 15 residues. V shed 2 bases and J 3 bases; nucleotides not matched to a gene: 6. The CDR3 is CASSLTAGENYEQYF. The CDR3 DNA is TGTGCCAGCAGCTTAACAGCGGGAGAAAACTACGAGCAGTACTTC.

This clonotype was detected ten times or more. The genes are TRBV15 and TRBJ2-2; D perhaps matches TRBD1 (6 bases). CDR3 length: 15 amino acids. V was trimmed by 6 bases and J by 2 bases, leaving 13 bases between them. CDR1 LNHNV and CDR2 YYDKDF come from the germline V gene (reference sequence). This CDR3 reads CATSTGTHNTGELFF. DNA of the CDR3: TGTGCCACCAGTACGGGGACACATAACACCGGGGAGCTGTTTTTT.

This clonotype came up a few times. The chain uses TRBV6-1 and TRBJ2-7; no reliable D call. The CDR3 consists of 10 residues. Germline V gives CDR1 MNHNS, CDR2 SASEGT. Trimming pared 1 base from V and 6 bases from J, leaving 1 base between. The CDR3 is CASSEGEQYF. The CDR3, as DNA: TGTGCCAGCAGTGAAGGCGAGCAGTACTTC.

J is TRBJ2-7 and V is TRBV11-1; 11 nucleotides match TRBD1. J was trimmed by 2 bases and V by 5 bases; bases with no gene match: 14. The germline gives CDR1 SGHAT, CDR2 FQDESV (reference sequence). The CDR3 sequence is 18 residues long. The CDR3 nucleotides read TGTGCCAGCAGCGCTACCGGGACAGGGGGGCGCAGGCCCTACGAGCAGTACTTC. Its translation is CASSATGTGGRRPYEQYF. The full variable domain, with the rest looked up from reference TRBV11-1 and TRBJ2-7, is EAEVAQSPRYKITEKSQAVAFWCDPISGHATLYWYRQILGQGPELLVQFQDESVVDDSQLPKDRFSAERLKGVDSTLKIQPAELGDSAMYLCASSATGTGGRRPYEQYFGPGTRLTVT.

The sample holds a few counts of this clonotype. One junction end does not reproduce the germline sequence, and a read error may be involved. The chain uses TRBV18 and TRBJ2-5; D is unresolved. The germline V gene encodes CDR1 KGHSH and CDR2 LQKENI. The CDR3 is 16 residues long. The CDR3 sequence is CASSPSRIGLGETRYF. DNA for the CDR3: TGTGCCAGCTCACCATCGAGAATCGGGCTCGGCGAGACCCGGTACTTC.

In its sample, this clonotype was seen many times. J is TRBJ2-7 and V is TRBV6-5; 11 bases map to TRBD1. The V gene end was trimmed by 5 bases and the J gene end by 0 bases; junction bases not matched to a gene: 3. The CDR3 consists of 15 residues. Germline V gene sequence: CDR1 MNHEY, CDR2 SVGAGI. CDR3 sequence: CASSQGTGGSYEQYF. Written as DNA, the CDR3 is TGTGCCAGCAGTCAGGGGACAGGGGGCTCCTACGAGCAGTACTTC.

By share, this clonotype ranks as medium-sized. V gene TRBV27 combines with J gene TRBJ2-7; D call uncertain. The CDR3 consists of 11 residues. CDR1 is MNHEY, CDR2 SMNVEV, per germline (reference sequence). V lost 6 bases, J lost 4 bases, and 7 bases lay in between. The chain's CDR3 is CASRKRYEQYF. Here the CDR3 DNA reads TGTGCCAGCAGGAAGAGGTACGAGCAGTACTTC.